Below are 10 T cell receptor beta chains sequenced from a single sample in a study of T cells in Graves' hyperthyroidism and ophthalmopathy. What was amplified from RNA transcripts were TCR beta CDR3 regions. HTBI primers drove first-round RT-PCR of the TCR CDR3. TCRdb itself ran the multiplex PCR reads through MiXCR, one entry per CDR3 protein. The table lists 450,000 to 550,000 distinct CDR3 sequences, approximately 25% of them singletons. The specimen sequenced was blood. These receptors came from a woman aged 25 to 39 with Graves' ophthalmopathy.

In this sample, this clonotype turned up many times. The chain couples TRBV9 to TRBJ1-2, with D perhaps matching TRBD1 (5 bases). Germline CDR1 reads SGDLS; CDR2 reads YYNGEE. V lost 0 bases, J lost 8 bases, and 11 bases lay in between. The CDR3 totals 13 residues. CDR3 in amino acids: CASSVVSGKGYTF. The CDR3 DNA reads as TGTGCCAGCAGCGTAGTCTCAGGGAAAGGCTACACCTTC.

This clonotype appeared a single time. This chain joins TRBV6-2 or TRBV6-3 and TRBJ2-4; 11 bases align to TRBD2. The CDR3 extends over 17 amino acids. Trimming at V came to 5 bases and at J to 0 bases, leaving 6 bases not matched to a gene. Germline V gene lookup returns CDR1 MNHEY and CDR2 SVGEGT. CDR3 coding DNA: TGTGCCAGCAGTAAGGGACTAGCGGAGATAGCCAAAAACATTCAGTACTTC. Protein sequence: CASSKGLAEIAKNIQYF.

In its sample, this clonotype was seen a few times. This chain links TRBV11-2 with TRBJ2-4, with D perhaps TRBD1 (5 bases). The germline gives CDR1 SGHAT, CDR2 FQNNGV. The CDR3 has 15 amino acids. V lost 4 bases and J lost 6, with 16 bases in between. This CDR3 is CASSSLAGSANIQYF. In DNA, the CDR3 is TGTGCCAGCAGCTCTTTGGCAGGGTCGGCAAACATTCAGTACTTC.

This clonotype was seen ten or more times. The chain uses TRBV6-2 or TRBV6-3 and TRBJ1-1; tentatively, D is TRBD1 (5 bases). Looked up from germline, CDR1 is MNHEY and CDR2 is SVGEGT. Trimming removed 5 bases at V and 8 bases at J, with 18 bases between. The CDR3 has 14 amino acids. The CDR3 DNA is TGTGCCAGCAGTCCTGACCGGGACTTCGACGAAGCTTTCTTT. Its translation: CASSPDRDFDEAFF.

The chain couples TRBV6-2 or TRBV6-3 to TRBJ2-7, with 8 nucleotides matching TRBD1. This CDR3 is built from 14 residues. Looked up from germline, CDR1 is MNHEY and CDR2 is SVGEGT. Trimming took 2 bases from V and 6 from J; bases not matched to a gene: 6. The CDR3 DNA sequence: TGTGCCAGCAGTTACGACAGGGGCCGTGGCGAGCAGTACTTC. Protein sequence: CASSYDRGRGEQYF.

This sequence joins TRBV6-2 or TRBV6-3 and TRBJ2-7; possible D gene TRBD1, 6 bases. V lost 6 bases and J lost 5, with 14 bases in between. The V gene's germline CDR1 is MNHEY and CDR2 SVGEGT. There are 13 residues in the CDR3. The CDR3 is CASRQGIEDEQYF. CDR3 sequence (DNA): TGTGCCAGCAGGCAGGGGATTGAGGACGAGCAGTACTTC.

The rearrangement joins TRBV6-1 to TRBJ1-3; D is ambiguous. Trimming removed 6 bases at V and 0 bases at J, with 9 bases between. Germline CDR1 MNHNS, CDR2 SASEGT. The CDR3 runs 14 residues. This CDR3 is CASRPQSSGNTIYF. For the CDR3, the DNA is TGTGCCAGCAGACCACAAAGCTCTGGAAACACCATATATTTT.

The J gene is TRBJ1-1, the V gene TRBV15; TRBD1 aligns across 8 bases. The J segment lost 7 bases and the V segment lost 5 bases, leaving 6 bases of the junction unmatched. CDR1 is LNHNV, CDR2 YYDKDF, per germline (reference sequence). There are 13 residues in the CDR3. CDR3 in DNA: TGTGCCACCAGCTCGGACAGGGTGGTTGAAGCTTTCTTT. Encoded protein: CATSSDRVVEAFF.

The chain links TRBV5-6 to TRBJ1-5; D unclear. There are 13 residues in the CDR3. Trimming shortened V by 1 base and J by 4 bases, and 6 bases separated the two germline ends. Looked up from germline, CDR1 is SGHDT and CDR2 is YYEEEE. This chain's CDR3 is CASSLWPNQPQHF. The CDR3 bases are TGTGCCAGCAGCTTGTGGCCTAATCAGCCCCAGCATTTT.

This CDR3 is CSVARVLHTEAFF. The CDR3 DNA reads TGCAGCGTTGCCAGGGTATTGCACACTGAAGCTTTCTTT. J is TRBJ1-1 and V is TRBV29-1; the D gene is possibly TRBD1 (5 bases). CDR1 and CDR2 (germline): SQVTM, ANQGSEA. There are 13 residues in the CDR3. V dropped 4 bases and J dropped 3 bases, with 12 bases sitting between them.